This TCR beta chain was recorded in a study of a mutant IDH1 vaccine in newly diagnosed glioma. Study-wide background: Former treatment meant radiotherapy, temozolomide, or both; the majority had gotten both.

The time point was: week 35, safety follow-up. In every dose of vaccine, 300 ug of mutant IDH1 20-mer peptide was given alongside topical imiquimod. This table comes from immunoSEQ multiplex PCR, and its TCRdb copy is limited to in-frame clones, with some not included. The table lists over 45,000 clones, 60% to 85% of them singletons, with 12% in the top ten. Germline CDR1 MNHNS, CDR2 SASEGT. The CDR3 covers 13 residues. V dropped 7 bases and J dropped 5 bases, with 14 bases sitting between them. Of note for this clone: Its antigen is as yet unknown.

The sample here was PBMCs, taken from a glioma patient whose treatment included an IDH1 peptide vaccine. The chain has TRBV6-1 and TRBJ1-1; D is perhaps TRBD1 (6 bases). The source of this sequence is a middle-aged man with glioma. CDR3 sequence reads: CASTDRRGTEAFF. In nucleotides, the CDR3 is TGTGCCAGCACCGACAGGCGGGGAACTGAAGCTTTCTTT.